The 16 T cell receptor beta chains given below trace back to one sample, sequenced in a study of cytomegalovirus exposure and HLA in healthy donors. PCR employed 60 Vbeta and 13 Jbeta primers. Libraries were prepared by immunoSEQ multiplex PCR; TCRdb keeps only in-frame clonotypes and omits some of them. The sample lists over 100,000 clones; roughly 66% were seen once. Specimen: PBMCs. The source of these receptors is a young man in good health and CMV-seronegative.

This clone was detected a few times. The chain carries TRBV14 and TRBJ2-1; D gene unclear. This CDR3 spans 11 amino acids. Germline lookup yields CDR1 SGHDN and CDR2 FVKESK. Trimming cost V 5 bases and J 5 bases, with 4 bases left between them. The CDR3 DNA sequence: TGTGCCAGCAGCTACAACAATGAGCAGTTCTTC. Protein product: CASSYNNEQFF.

This clone was counted a few times. The rearrangement uses TRBV27 and TRBJ2-7; 9 bases agree with TRBD1. V was pared by 5 bases and J by 1 base, with 6 bases of the junction left unmatched. This CDR3 contains 15 residues. The germline V gene encodes CDR1 MNHEY and CDR2 SMNVEV (reference sequence). For the CDR3, the DNA is TGTGCCAGCAGTCCGCAGGGGACAGGGTCCTACGAGCAGTACTTC. Residues: CASSPQGTGSYEQYF.

The J gene is TRBJ2-7, the V gene TRBV5-6; 9 nucleotides match TRBD1. The ends lost 1 base at V and 1 base at J; junction bases unmatched: 6. Germline loops: CDR1 SGHDT, CDR2 YYEEEE. CDR3 length equals 16 residues. The CDR3 nucleotides are TGTGCCAGCAGCTTGATTGGGACAGGGAATTCCTACGAGCAGTACTTC. It encodes CASSLIGTGNSYEQYF.

The chain is built from TRBV29-1 and TRBJ2-7; a weak D match, TRBD1 (6 bases). V lost 2 bases, J lost 5 bases, and 10 bases lay in between. This CDR3 region has 12 residues. Germline V gene data show CDR1 as SQVTM and CDR2 as ANQGSEA. The CDR3 here is CSVERGNDEQYF. The CDR3 region has the DNA TGCAGCGTTGAAAGGGGGAACGACGAGCAGTACTTC.

This clone was detected a few times. The chain uses TRBV15 and TRBJ2-7, with 9 bases lining up with TRBD2. Trimming at V came to 0 bases and at J to 1 base, leaving 7 bases not matched to a gene. From germline, CDR1 is LNHNV and CDR2 YYDKDF (reference sequence). The length of the CDR3 is 17 residues. The CDR3 loop reads CATSRDFPSGISYEQYF. The CDR3 DNA is TGTGCCACCAGCAGAGATTTTCCTAGCGGGATTTCCTACGAGCAGTACTTC.

This chain connects TRBV6-6 to TRBJ2-7, with D tentatively TRBD1 (6 bases). The CDR3 sequence is 11 residues long. With 8 bases removed from V and 6 bases from J, the gap between germline ends came to 11 bases. CDR1 is MNHNY and CDR2 is SVGAGI in the germline V gene (reference sequence). The DNA for the CDR3 is TGTGCCAGCGGGGGCGTGGGCGAGCAGTACTTC. Translating it yields CASGGVGEQYF.

The chain is built from TRBV23-1 and TRBJ2-6, with D hard to call. TRBV23-1 is an ORF; its function is uncertain. The CDR3 has 17 amino acids. Trimming shortened V by 0 bases and J by 1 base, and 10 bases separated the two germline ends. CDR3 protein: CASSQSAYPSGANVLTF. In DNA form, the CDR3 reads TGCGCCAGCAGTCAATCAGCTTACCCGTCTGGGGCCAACGTCCTGACTTTC.

This chain uses TRBV9 with TRBJ2-5; 12 nucleotides agree with TRBD2. With V trimmed by 0 bases and J by 4 bases, 1 base remained unmatched. The CDR3 is 15 residues long. Germline CDR1 is SGDLS and CDR2 is YYNGEE. In DNA form, the CDR3 reads TGTGCCAGCAGCGTAGCTAGCGGGAGGGGAGAGACCCAGTACTTC. This translates into CASSVASGRGETQYF.

This chain joins TRBV6-6 and TRBJ1-5; a weak D match, TRBD1 (6 bases). CDR1 is MNHNY and CDR2 is SVGAGI in the germline V gene (reference sequence). V shed 8 bases and J shed 7 bases, with 18 bases lying between them. This CDR3 has 14 residues. CDR3 DNA: TGTGCCAGCTTCAAGGGGGAGCCCTGGCAGCCCCAGCATTTT. Translated, it gives CASFKGEPWQPQHF.

The J gene is TRBJ1-5, the V gene TRBV5-6; D unresolved. The germline V gene has CDR1 SGHDT and CDR2 YYEEEE. V was cut by 4 bases and J by 9 bases, with 20 bases left in between. The CDR3 loop spans 15 amino acids. The CDR3: CASSIRGFSRRPQHF. As DNA, the CDR3 is TGTGCCAGCAGCATACGAGGGTTTTCACGAAGGCCCCAGCATTTT.

V usage is TRBV27 and J usage is TRBJ2-3; D unresolved. Germline V lookup: CDR1 MNHEY, CDR2 SMNVEV (reference sequence). The CDR3 contains 12 residues. Trimming took off 11 bases at V and 2 bases at J, with 11 bases between the two ends. CDR3 protein: CAARHTTDTQYF. The CDR3 nucleotides are TGTGCCGCTCGACACACCACAGATACGCAGTATTTT.

This clone was counted between two and nine times. V is TRBV5-4 and J is TRBJ2-5, with 10 bases aligning to TRBD1. Losses at the gene ends were 3 bases for V and 3 bases for J; bases not matched to a gene: 5. The CDR3 runs to 15 residues. Germline CDR1 is SGHNT and CDR2 is YYREEE (reference sequence). The CDR3 nucleotides read TGTGCCAGCAGCTCTCGTGGACAGGGGGAAGAGACCCAGTACTTC. Translated: CASSSRGQGEETQYF.

The J gene is TRBJ2-1, the V gene TRBV5-1; a possible D gene is TRBD2 (7 bases). This CDR3 has 17 residues. Germline-derived CDR1 and CDR2 are SGHRS and YFSETQ. The V end was cut by 3 bases, the J end by 8 bases, with 24 bases between. CDR3 loop: CASSSGAWGGANHEQFF. In DNA form, the CDR3 reads TGCGCCAGCAGCTCAGGGGCGTGGGGGGGGGCCAACCATGAGCAGTTCTTC.

A single count supports this clone. This chain uses TRBV15 with TRBJ2-6; D uncertain. CDR1 is LNHNV and CDR2 is YYDKDF in the germline V gene (reference sequence). V shed 0 bases and J shed 0 bases, with 3 bases lying between them. The CDR3 has 15 amino acids. The CDR3 region has the DNA TGTGCCACCAGCAGAGATCTCTCTGGGGCCAACGTCCTGACTTTC. Translating it yields CATSRDLSGANVLTF.

The count of this clone is one. The chain employs TRBV4-2 and TRBJ1-4; possibly TRBD1 for D (5 bases). The CDR3 has 14 amino acids. CDR1 is LGHNA and CDR2 is YNFKEQ in the germline V gene. Trimming pared 4 bases from V and 3 bases from J, leaving 9 bases between. The CDR3 sequence: CASSLDSANEKLFF. CDR3 in DNA: TGTGCCAGCAGCCTCGACAGCGCTAATGAAAAACTGTTTTTT.

This clone was seen a handful of times. The junction shows a germline mismatch at one end, possibly a read error. This chain uses TRBV28 with TRBJ1-5; weak D call: TRBD1 (5 bases). This CDR3 has 15 residues. CDR1 and CDR2 (germline): MDHEN, SYDVKM. The CDR3 DNA sequence: TGTTCCAGCAGCTACCAGGGTGCTAGCAATCAGCCCCAGCATTTT. Translation: CSSSYQGASNQPQHF.